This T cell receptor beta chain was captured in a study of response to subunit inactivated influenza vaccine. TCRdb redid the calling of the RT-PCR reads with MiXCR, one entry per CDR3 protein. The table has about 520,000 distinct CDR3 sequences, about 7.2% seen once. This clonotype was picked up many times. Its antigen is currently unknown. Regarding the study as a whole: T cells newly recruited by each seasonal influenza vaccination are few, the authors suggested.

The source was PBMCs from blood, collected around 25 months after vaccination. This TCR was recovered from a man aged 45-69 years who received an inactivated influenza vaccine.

CDR3 in DNA: TGCAGCGTTGTCCCAGGCTTGAACACTGAAGCTTTCTTT. Translated, it gives CSVVPGLNTEAFF. The rearrangement uses TRBV29-1 and TRBJ1-1; D is undetermined. The CDR3 contains 13 residues. The V end was cut by 4 bases, the J end by 0 bases, with 9 bases between. The germline V gene has CDR1 SQVTM and CDR2 ANQGSEA.